This TCR beta chain was identified during a study of cytomegalovirus exposure and HLA in healthy donors. PCR used 60 Vbeta primers and 13 Jbeta primers. Sequencing used immunoSEQ multiplex PCR; TCRdb keeps in-frame clones, though not all of them. Among around 210,000 clones listed, around 79% were seen once. V trimming: 4 bases; J trimming: 6 bases; junction bases outside the gene matches: 9. The germline V gene has CDR1 LNHDA and CDR2 SQIVND (reference sequence). This CDR3 spans 14 amino acids. This receptor was taken from a male donor in good health and CMV-seropositive. The genes are TRBV19 and TRBJ2-7; 7 nucleotides agree with TRBD1. Input material: PBMCs. Here the CDR3 reads CASSTTGTRSEQYF. The CDR3 coding sequence is TGTGCCAGTAGTACGACAGGGACGCGGTCCGAGCAGTACTTC.